The 6 T cell receptor beta chains below come from one sample, sequenced in a study of shared clonotypes between healthy human individuals. Clones were read by immunoSEQ multiplex PCR, and TCRdb kept only the in-frame ones, dropping some. The table lists about 2.4 million clones, roughly nine tenths of them singletons, with 0.13% to 0.15% in the top ten. Input material: naive CD4+ T cells sorted from blood. As to subset: CD45RA+ positively selected. Receptors were obtained from a young man in good health.

The chain recombines TRBV10-3 with TRBJ2-3; no firm D call. CDR3 size: 12 residues. Germline V CDR1 and CDR2: ENHRY, SYGVKD. The V end was cut by 8 bases, the J end by 4 bases, with 10 bases between. The CDR3 sequence: CAIARAPDTQYF. For the CDR3, the DNA is TGTGCCATCGCAAGGGCCCCAGATACGCAGTATTTT.

The V call is TRBV5-1, the J call TRBJ2-3, with D possibly TRBD2 on 6 matching bases. This CDR3 region has 16 residues. V was shortened by 0 bases and J by 2 bases, with 13 bases between the two germline ends. Germline CDR1 is SGHRS and CDR2 is YFSETQ. The CDR3 DNA sequence: TGCGCCAGCAGCTTGGCCGCGGGGCCCTACACAGATACGCAGTATTTT. This codes for CASSLAAGPYTDTQYF.

The chain uses TRBV10-3 and TRBJ2-2; D is perhaps TRBD2 (6 bases). Trimming took off 2 bases at V and 4 bases at J, with 11 bases between the two ends. The CDR3 contains 15 residues. Germline V CDR1 and CDR2: ENHRY, SYGVKD. CDR3 sequence reads: CAISEIPGVTGELFF. The DNA for the CDR3 is TGTGCCATCAGTGAGATCCCGGGGGTCACCGGGGAGCTGTTTTTT.

This clone was counted a single time. V and J are TRBV6-6 and TRBJ1-6; D remains ambiguous. CDR1 and CDR2 from the germline V gene are MNHNY and SVGAGI (reference sequence). Trimming removed 5 bases at V and 2 bases at J, with 7 bases between. CDR3 length: 14 amino acids. CDR3 sequence (DNA): TGTGCCAGCAGTATGGGCACCTATAATTCACCCCTCCACTTT. Its protein is CASSMGTYNSPLHF.

The CDR3 protein is CASSEGLGANYGYTF. In nucleotides, the CDR3 is TGTGCCAGCAGTGAAGGCCTGGGAGCAAACTATGGCTACACCTTC. The rearrangement uses TRBV6-1 and TRBJ1-2; no firm D call. Germline CDR1 and CDR2: MNHNS and SASEGT. The CDR3 is made up of 15 amino acids. Trimming cost V 1 base and J 2 bases, with 11 bases left between them.

The chain carries TRBV7-9 and TRBJ2-2, with D possibly TRBD1 on 6 matching bases. Trimming cost V 2 bases and J 8 bases, with 9 bases left between them. The CDR3 totals 13 residues. In germline, CDR1 is SEHNR, CDR2 FQNEAQ (reference sequence). In nucleotides, the CDR3 is TGTGCCAGCAGCTTACGGACAGTTGGGGAGCTGTTTTTT. Protein: CASSLRTVGELFF. The full variable domain, rest sourced from reference TRBV7-9 and TRBJ2-2, is DTGVSQNPRHKITKRGQNVTFRCDPISEHNRLYWYRQTLGQGPEFLTYFQNEAQLEKSRLLSDRFSAERPKGSFSTLEIQRTEQGDSAMYLCASSLRTVGELFFGEGSRLTVL.